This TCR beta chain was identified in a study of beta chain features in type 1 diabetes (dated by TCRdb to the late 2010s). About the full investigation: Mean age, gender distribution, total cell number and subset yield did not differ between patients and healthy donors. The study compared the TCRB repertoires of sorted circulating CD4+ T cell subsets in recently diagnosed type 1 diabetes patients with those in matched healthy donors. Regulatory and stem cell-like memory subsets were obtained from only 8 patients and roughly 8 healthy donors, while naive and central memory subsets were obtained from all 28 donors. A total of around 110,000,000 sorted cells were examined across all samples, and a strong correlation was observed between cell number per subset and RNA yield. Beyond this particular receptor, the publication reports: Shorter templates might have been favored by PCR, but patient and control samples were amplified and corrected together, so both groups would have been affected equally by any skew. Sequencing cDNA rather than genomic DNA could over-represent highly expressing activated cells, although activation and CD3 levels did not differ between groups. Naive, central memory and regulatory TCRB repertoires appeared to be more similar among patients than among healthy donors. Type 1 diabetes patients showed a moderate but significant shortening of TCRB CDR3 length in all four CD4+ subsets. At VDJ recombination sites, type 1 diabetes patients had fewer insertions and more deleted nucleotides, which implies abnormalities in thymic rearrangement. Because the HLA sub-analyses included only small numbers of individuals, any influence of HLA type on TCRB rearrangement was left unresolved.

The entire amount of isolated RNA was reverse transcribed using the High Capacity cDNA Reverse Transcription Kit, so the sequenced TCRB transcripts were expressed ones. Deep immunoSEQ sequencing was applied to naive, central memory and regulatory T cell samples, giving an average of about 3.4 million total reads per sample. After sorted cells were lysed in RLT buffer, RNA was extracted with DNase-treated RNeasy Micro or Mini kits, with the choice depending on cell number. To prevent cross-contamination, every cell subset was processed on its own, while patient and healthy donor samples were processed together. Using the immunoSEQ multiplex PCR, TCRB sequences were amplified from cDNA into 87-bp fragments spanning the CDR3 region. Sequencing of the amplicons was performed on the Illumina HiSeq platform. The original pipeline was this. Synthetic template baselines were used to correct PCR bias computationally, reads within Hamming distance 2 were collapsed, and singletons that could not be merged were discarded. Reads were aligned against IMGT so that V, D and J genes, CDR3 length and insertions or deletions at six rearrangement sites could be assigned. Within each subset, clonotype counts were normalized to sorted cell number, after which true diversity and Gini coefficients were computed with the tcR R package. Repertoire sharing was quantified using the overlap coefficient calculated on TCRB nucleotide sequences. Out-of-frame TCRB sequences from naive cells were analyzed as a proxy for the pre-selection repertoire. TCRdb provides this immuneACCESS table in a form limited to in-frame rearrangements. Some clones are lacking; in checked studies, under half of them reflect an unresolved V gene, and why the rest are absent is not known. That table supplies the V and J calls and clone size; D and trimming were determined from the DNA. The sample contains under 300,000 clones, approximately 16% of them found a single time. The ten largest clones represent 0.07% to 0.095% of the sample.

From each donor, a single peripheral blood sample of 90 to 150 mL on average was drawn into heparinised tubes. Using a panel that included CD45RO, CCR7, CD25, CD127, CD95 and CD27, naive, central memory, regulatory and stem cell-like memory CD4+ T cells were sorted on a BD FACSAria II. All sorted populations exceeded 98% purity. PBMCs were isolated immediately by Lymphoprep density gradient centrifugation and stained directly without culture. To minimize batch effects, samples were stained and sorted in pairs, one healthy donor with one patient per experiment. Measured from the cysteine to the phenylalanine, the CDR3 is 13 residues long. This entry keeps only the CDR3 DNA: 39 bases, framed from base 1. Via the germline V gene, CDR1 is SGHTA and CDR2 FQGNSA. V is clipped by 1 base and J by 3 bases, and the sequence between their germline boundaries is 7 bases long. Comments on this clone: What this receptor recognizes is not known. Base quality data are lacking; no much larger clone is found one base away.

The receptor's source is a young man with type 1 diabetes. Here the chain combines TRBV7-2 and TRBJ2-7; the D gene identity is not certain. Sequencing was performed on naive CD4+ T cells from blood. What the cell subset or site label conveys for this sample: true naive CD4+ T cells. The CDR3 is CASSLVIFYEQYF. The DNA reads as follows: TGTGCCAGCAGCTTAGTTATTTTCTACGAGCAGTACTTC.